This T cell receptor beta chain comes out of a study of early T cells in non-severe SARS-CoV-2 infection. This clonotype was seen ten or more times. One end of the junction fails to match germline, which may point to a read error. Per germline, CDR1 SNHLY and CDR2 FYNNEI. The CDR3 consists of 15 residues. Unique molecular identifiers tagged individual cDNA molecules. TCRdb ran MiXCR on the 5' RACE reads and lists one entry per CDR3 protein. In the table there are tens of thousands of distinct CDR3 sequences, 4.7% of which are singletons. The source of this sequence is an adult who was a healthcare worker with PCR-confirmed SARS-CoV-2 infection or an uninfected control (not recorded which). The sample consisted of whole blood. The V gene is TRBV2, the J gene TRBJ2-1; possibly TRBD1 or TRBD2 for D (5 bases each). The CDR3 loop is CASREGESPYNEQFF. For the CDR3, the DNA is TGTGCCAGCAGAGAAGGGGAGAGTCCCTACAATGAGCAGTTCTTC. Looking up the rest from reference TRBV2 and TRBJ2-1 gives the full variable domain: EPEVTQTPSHQVTQMGQEVILRCVPISNHLYFYWYRQILGQKVEFLVSFYNNEISEKSEIFDDQFSVERPDGSNFTLKIRSTKLEDSAMYFCASREGESPYNEQFFGPGTRLTVL.